These T cell receptor beta chains were read from a single sample in a study of shared clonotypes between healthy human individuals. The method was immunoSEQ multiplex PCR; TCRdb's version includes in-frame clones alone and lacks a portion of them. The sample carries a few million clones, 90% to 95% recorded once. The specimen was naive CD4+ T cells sorted from blood. Every receptor here comes from a man between 18 and 29 years old in good health. Each CDR3 is given with its conserved first and last residue. Each record gives: CDR3 protein, CDR3 DNA, D gene, J gene, V gene, clone size. The D gene is left open where the match is weak. Size is stated for part of the rows, as once, few or many counts, or as a class when the clone is expanded.

CASSARTGWNEQFF,TGTGCCAGCAGCGCCCGGACAGGGTGGAATGAGCAGTTCTTC,TRBD1,TRBJ2-1,TRBV9,NA
CASSTQGSGQPQHF,TGTGCCAGCAGTACACAGGGATCGGGTCAGCCCCAGCATTTT,NA,TRBJ1-5,TRBV6-1,NA
CASSSRVETGNTIYF,TGTGCCAGCTCAAGCAGGGTTGAAACTGGAAACACCATATATTTT,NA,TRBJ1-3,TRBV18,NA
CASSTSGNTGELFF,TGTGCCAGCAGTACTTCAGGGAACACCGGGGAGCTGTTTTTT,NA,TRBJ2-2,TRBV6-4,NA
CASRAGTGGRYTF,TGTGCCAGCAGAGCCGGGACAGGTGGGCGCTACACCTTC,TRBD1,TRBJ1-2,TRBV6-1,NA
CASSQGGYEQYF,TGTGCCAGCAGCCAAGGGGGATACGAGCAGTACTTC,NA,TRBJ2-7,TRBV4-2,NA
CASSNVGVSEAFF,TGTGCCAGTAGTAACGTCGGCGTCTCTGAAGCTTTCTTT,NA,TRBJ1-1,TRBV19,NA
CASSPDIRGITEAFF,TGTGCCAGCTCACCGGACATTAGGGGGATCACTGAAGCTTTCTTT,NA,TRBJ1-1,TRBV18,NA
CASSMVGHTEAFF,TGTGCCAGCAGCATGGTGGGTCACACTGAAGCTTTCTTT,NA,TRBJ1-1,TRBV6-5,NA
CASSPPFGQGAWETQYF,TGCGCCAGCAGCCCCCCATTCGGGCAGGGGGCGTGGGAGACCCAGTACTTC,TRBD1,TRBJ2-5,TRBV4-1,NA
CASSGTGHGERF,TGTGCCTCATCCGGGACAGGTCACGGCGAGAGATTC,TRBD1,TRBJ1-2,TRBV25-1,NA
CASSPRESYNEQFF,TGTGCCAGCAGCCCTCGCGAGAGTTACAATGAGCAGTTCTTC,NA,TRBJ2-1,TRBV7-2,NA
CAWSRGDNEQFF,TGTGCCTGGAGTAGGGGAGACAATGAGCAGTTCTTC,NA,TRBJ2-1,TRBV30,NA
CASDWGTDTQYF,TGTGCCAGCGATTGGGGGACGGATACGCAGTATTTT,NA,TRBJ2-3,TRBV6-6,NA
CASSAGRGNTIYF,TGTGCCAGCAGCGCGGGCCGTGGAAACACCATATATTTT,NA,TRBJ1-3,TRBV9,NA
CAIRPGQAWGDEQFF,TGTGCCATCAGACCGGGACAGGCTTGGGGCGATGAGCAGTTCTTC,TRBD1,TRBJ2-1,TRBV10-3,NA
CASTPGLASTDTQYF,TGTGCCAGCACCCCGGGGCTAGCAAGCACAGATACGCAGTATTTT,NA,TRBJ2-3,TRBV6-5,NA
CASSWGPRAGQVYEQYF,TGTGCCAGCAGCTGGGGGCCGAGGGCGGGGCAAGTCTACGAGCAGTACTTC,NA,TRBJ2-7,TRBV7-8,NA
CASRRAGQFNEQYF,TGTGCCAGCAGGCGGGCGGGACAGTTCAACGAGCAGTACTTC,NA,TRBJ2-7,TRBV6-5,NA
CSVEGRTNTEAFF,TGCAGCGTTGAGGGCAGGACGAACACTGAAGCTTTCTTT,NA,TRBJ1-1,TRBV29-1,few
CASSHTGPGRNTGELFF,TGTGCCAGCTCTCATACGGGGCCAGGCAGAAACACCGGGGAGCTGTTTTTT,NA,TRBJ2-2,TRBV11-2,NA
CASSLITGATEAFF,TGTGCCAGTAGTCTCATCACAGGGGCCACTGAAGCTTTCTTT,TRBD1,TRBJ1-1,TRBV19,NA
CAWGRDSNQPQHF,TGTGCCTGGGGAAGGGATAGCAATCAGCCCCAGCATTTT,NA,TRBJ1-5,TRBV30,few
CASSLGQLYGYTF,TGCGCCAGCAGCTTGGGACAGCTGTATGGCTACACCTTC,NA,TRBJ1-2,TRBV5-1,NA
CASSLYGGASYEQYF,TGTGCCAGCAGCTTATACGGGGGGGCATCCTACGAGCAGTACTTC,TRBD2,TRBJ2-7,TRBV11-2,NA
CASSFGGNYNSPLHF,TGTGCCAGCAGCTTTGGAGGGAACTATAATTCACCCCTCCACTTT,NA,TRBJ1-6,TRBV11-2,NA
CASSFNAPYNSPLHF,TGTGCCAGCAGCTTCAACGCTCCCTATAATTCACCCCTCCACTTT,NA,TRBJ1-6,TRBV5-4,NA
CASSFSRGAFF,TGTGCCAGCAGTTTCAGCCGAGGCGCTTTCTTT,NA,TRBJ1-1,TRBV2,NA
CASSRDPNYGYTF,TGTGCCAGCTCACGAGATCCGAACTATGGCTACACCTTC,NA,TRBJ1-2,TRBV18,NA
CASSLGLRGIQETQYF,TGTGCCAGCAGCTTGGGCCTCAGGGGGATCCAAGAGACCCAGTACTTC,TRBD1,TRBJ2-5,TRBV5-6,NA
CASSYSRLAGGHEQYF,TGTGCCAGCAGTTACTCCCGACTAGCGGGGGGGCATGAGCAGTACTTC,TRBD2,TRBJ2-7,TRBV6-5,NA
CASSSQGFTEAFF,TGTGCCAGCAGCTCGCAGGGTTTCACTGAAGCTTTCTTT,NA,TRBJ1-1,TRBV7-8,NA
CASSLTSDGMNTEAFF,TGTGCCAGCAGCTTAACCTCGGACGGAATGAACACTGAAGCTTTCTTT,NA,TRBJ1-1,TRBV5-6,NA
CASSESRQAVTEAFF,TGCGCCAGCAGTGAGTCTCGGCAGGCAGTCACTGAAGCTTTCTTT,NA,TRBJ1-1,TRBV10-1,NA
CATAPGLAGGPTDTQYF,TGTGCCACCGCTCCGGGACTAGCGGGAGGGCCCACAGATACGCAGTATTTT,TRBD2,TRBJ2-3,TRBV10-3,NA